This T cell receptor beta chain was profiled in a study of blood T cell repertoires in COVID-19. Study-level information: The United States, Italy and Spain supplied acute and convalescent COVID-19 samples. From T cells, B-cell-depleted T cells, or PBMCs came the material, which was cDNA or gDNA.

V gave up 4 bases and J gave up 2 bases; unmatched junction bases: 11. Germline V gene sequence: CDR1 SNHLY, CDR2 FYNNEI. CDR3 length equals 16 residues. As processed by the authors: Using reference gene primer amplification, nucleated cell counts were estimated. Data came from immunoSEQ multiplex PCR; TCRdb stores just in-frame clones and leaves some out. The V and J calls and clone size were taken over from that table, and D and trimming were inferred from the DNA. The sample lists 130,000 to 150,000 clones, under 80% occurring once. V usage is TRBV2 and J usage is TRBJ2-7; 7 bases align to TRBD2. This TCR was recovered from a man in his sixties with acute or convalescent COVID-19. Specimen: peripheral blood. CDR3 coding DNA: TGTGCCAGCAGTGGAAGCCCGCGAACTAGCGCCTACGAGCAGTACTTC. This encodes CASSGSPRTSAYEQYF.